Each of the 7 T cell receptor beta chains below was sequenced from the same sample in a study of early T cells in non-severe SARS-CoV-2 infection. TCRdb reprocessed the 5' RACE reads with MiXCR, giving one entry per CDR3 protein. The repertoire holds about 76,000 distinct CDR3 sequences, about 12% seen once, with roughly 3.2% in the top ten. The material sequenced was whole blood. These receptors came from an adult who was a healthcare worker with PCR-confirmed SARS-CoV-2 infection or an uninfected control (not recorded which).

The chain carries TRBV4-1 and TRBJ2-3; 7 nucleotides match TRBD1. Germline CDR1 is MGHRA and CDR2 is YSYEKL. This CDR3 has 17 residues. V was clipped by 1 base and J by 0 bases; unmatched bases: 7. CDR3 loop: CASSQVRGPTSTDTQYF. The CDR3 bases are TGCGCCAGCAGCCAAGTGAGGGGGCCCACTAGCACAGATACGCAGTATTTT.

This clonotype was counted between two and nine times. This CDR3 is CASSVNSVQGETQYF. CDR3 nucleotides: TGTGCCAGCAGCGTAAATAGCGTCCAAGGGGAGACCCAGTACTTC. V usage is TRBV9 and J usage is TRBJ2-5, with D maybe TRBD2 (5 bases). The length of the CDR3 is 15 residues. Germline V CDR1 and CDR2: SGDLS, YYNGEE. Trimming took 1 base from V and 5 from J, leaving 15 bases between them.

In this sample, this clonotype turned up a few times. The CDR3 sequence: CSVRTGTNTEAFF. DNA of the CDR3: TGCAGCGTTCGCACAGGGACGAACACTGAAGCTTTCTTT. This sequence joins TRBV29-1 and TRBJ1-1, with D possibly TRBD1 on 6 matching bases. The germline CDR1 and CDR2 sequences are SQVTM and ANQGSEA. This CDR3 spans 13 amino acids. Trimming pared 5 bases from V and 1 base from J, leaving 11 bases between.

The CDR3 DNA sequence: TGCGCCAGCAGCCCGGACAGGAATGGCTACACCTTC. Translation: CASSPDRNGYTF. V gene TRBV5-1 combines with J gene TRBJ1-2, with TRBD1 matching over 7 bases. The CDR3 extends over 12 amino acids. Germline V lookup: CDR1 SGHRS, CDR2 YFSETQ. V lost 4 bases to trimming and J lost 6 bases; unmatched junction nucleotides: 3.

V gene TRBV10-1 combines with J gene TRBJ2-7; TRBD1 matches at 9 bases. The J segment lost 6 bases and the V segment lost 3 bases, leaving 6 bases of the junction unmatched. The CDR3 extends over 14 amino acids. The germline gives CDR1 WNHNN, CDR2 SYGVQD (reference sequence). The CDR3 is CASSDGTGSLEQYF. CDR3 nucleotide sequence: TGCGCCAGCAGTGATGGGACAGGGAGTCTCGAGCAGTACTTC.

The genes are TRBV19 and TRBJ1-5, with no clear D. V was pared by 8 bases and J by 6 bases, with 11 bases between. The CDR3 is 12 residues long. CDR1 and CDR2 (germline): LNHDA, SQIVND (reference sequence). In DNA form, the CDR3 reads TGTGCCAGTCGTGGGGTAGTTCAGCCCCAGCATTTT. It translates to CASRGVVQPQHF. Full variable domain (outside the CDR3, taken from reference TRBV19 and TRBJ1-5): DGGITQSPKYLFRKEGQNVTLSCEQNLNHDAMYWYRQDPGQGLRLIYYSQIVNDFQKGDIAEGYSVSREKKESFPLTVTSAQKNPTAFYLCASRGVVQPQHFGDGTRLSIL.

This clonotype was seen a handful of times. CDR3 amino acids: CAISDAGTENTEAFF. Here the CDR3 DNA reads TGTGCCATCAGTGATGCCGGGACCGAGAACACTGAAGCTTTCTTT. The V call is TRBV10-3, the J call TRBJ1-1, with D possibly being TRBD1 (5 bases). The V gene's germline CDR1 is ENHRY and CDR2 SYGVKD. V lost 3 bases and J lost 1, with 12 bases in between. The CDR3 is 15 amino acids.